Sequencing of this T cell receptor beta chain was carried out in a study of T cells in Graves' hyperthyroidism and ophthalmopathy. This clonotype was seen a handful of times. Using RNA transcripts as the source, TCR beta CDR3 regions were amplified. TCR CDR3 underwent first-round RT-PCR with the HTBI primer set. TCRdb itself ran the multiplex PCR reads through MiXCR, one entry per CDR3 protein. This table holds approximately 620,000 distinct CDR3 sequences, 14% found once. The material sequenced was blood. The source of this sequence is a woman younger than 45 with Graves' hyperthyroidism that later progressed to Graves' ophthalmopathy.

The CDR3 reads CSAQVGQGAPLWVYEQYF. The CDR3 nucleotides read TGCAGTGCGCAGGTGGGGCAGGGTGCCCCCCTGTGGGTCTACGAGCAGTACTTC. This chain joins TRBV20-1 and TRBJ2-7; TRBD1 is a possible D gene (5 bases). Germline V gene data show CDR1 as DFQATT and CDR2 as SNEGSKA (reference sequence). This CDR3 is built from 18 residues. The germline V and J ends were trimmed by 6 bases and 3 bases, with 30 bases remaining between them.